The rows below give T cell receptor beta chains drawn from one sample of a study of blood T cell repertoires in COVID-19. TCRdb's table, derived via immunoSEQ multiplex PCR, lists solely in-frame clones and lacks some. The data hold over 300,000 clones, with roughly 90% observed a single time. Sequencing input: peripheral blood. Receptors were obtained from a man younger than 35 with active or convalescent COVID-19. CDR3s include the opening cysteine and the closing phenylalanine or tryptophan. A D gene is named only where the DNA matches it firmly. Expanded clones get a size class; other rows say once, few or many, or leave the size out.

d_call	clone_size	v_call	j_call	cdr3_aa	cdr3_nt
.	.	TRBV21-1	TRBJ1-6	CASTQLGTGTGVSPLHF	TGTGCCAGCACCCAACTTGGGACCGGGACAGGAGTCTCACCCCTCCACTTT
.	.	TRBV7-2	TRBJ1-4	CASSRTGSANEKLFF	TGTGCCAGCAGCCGCACAGGTTCGGCTAATGAAAAACTGTTTTTT
TRBD1	.	TRBV7-9	TRBJ2-1	CASTSGTGFFNEQFF	TGTGCCAGCACCTCCGGGACAGGGTTCTTCAATGAGCAGTTCTTC
.	many	TRBV3-1/TRBV3-2	TRBJ1-6	CASSLQGRDSPLHF	TGTGCCAGCAGCCTACAGGGAAGGGATTCACCCCTCCACTTT
TRBD1	.	TRBV7-2	TRBJ1-5	CASSPWTGDQPQHF	TGTGCCAGCAGCCCTTGGACAGGGGACCAGCCCCAGCATTTT
TRBD1	.	TRBV19	TRBJ1-1	CASSDFYRGGNTEAFF	TGTGCCAGTAGCGACTTCTACAGGGGAGGAAACACTGAAGCTTTCTTT
TRBD1	.	TRBV18	TRBJ1-2	CASSNDAGQPYGYTF	TGTGCCAGCTCAAACGACGCGGGACAGCCGTATGGCTACACCTTC
.	.	TRBV28	TRBJ1-1	CASSLSRSEAFF	TGTGCCAGCAGTTTATCACGCAGTGAAGCTTTCTTT
TRBD1	.	TRBV9	TRBJ1-2	CASSVGTGGGYTF	TGTGCCAGCAGCGTAGGTACAGGGGGAGGCTACACCTTC
TRBD1	.	TRBV5-1	TRBJ2-3	CASSSGTGGTYTQYF	TGCGCCAGCAGCTCCGGGACAGGGGGCACGTATACGCAGTATTTT
.	.	TRBV6-1	TRBJ1-6	CASSEWAGDYNSPLHF	TGTGCCAGCAGTGAATGGGCAGGGGACTATAATTCACCCCTCCACTTT
TRBD1	few	TRBV6-5	TRBJ1-3	CASRGPGQGRNTIYF	TGTGCCAGCAGAGGTCCGGGACAGGGTCGCAACACCATATATTTT
TRBD1	once	TRBV5-1	TRBJ2-1	CASSPGDRENEQFF	TGCGCCAGCAGCCCGGGGGACAGGGAGAATGAGCAGTTCTTC
.	.	TRBV27	TRBJ2-7	CASSRGVAGSYEQYF	TGTGCCAGCAGTCGGGGTGTGGCGGGATCCTACGAGCAGTACTTC
.	.	TRBV12-3/TRBV12-4	TRBJ2-7	CASSLNWYEQYF	TGTGCCAGCAGTCTTAACTGGTACGAGCAGTACTTC
TRBD1	.	TRBV7-3	TRBJ1-1	CASSLRGQGKNTEAFF	TGTGCCAGCAGCTTAAGGGGACAGGGGAAAAACACTGAAGCTTTCTTT
.	.	TRBV7-2	TRBJ1-4	CASSLGGLGEKLFF	TGTGCCAGCAGCTTGGGTGGTTTGGGCGAAAAACTGTTTTTT
.	.	TRBV9	TRBJ1-6	CASSVESGVSPLHF	TGTGCCAGCAGCGTAGAGTCAGGGGTTTCACCCCTCCACTTT
.	.	TRBV6-6	TRBJ2-2	CASSTNTGELFF	TGTGCCAGCAGCACTAACACCGGGGAGCTGTTTTTT
.	.	TRBV4-2	TRBJ2-2	CASSQKSGEINTGELFF	TGTGCCAGCAGCCAAAAATCCGGGGAAATAAACACCGGGGAGCTGTTTTTT
TRBD1	.	TRBV2	TRBJ1-4	CASSIQGDEKLFF	TGTGCCAGCAGTATACAGGGGGATGAAAAACTGTTTTTT
.	.	TRBV5-5	TRBJ2-7	CASSTNSYEQYF	TGTGCCAGCAGCACAAACAGCTACGAGCAGTACTTC
.	.	TRBV18	TRBJ1-1	CASSPRQASINTEAFF	TGTGCCAGCTCACCAAGACAGGCGAGTATTAACACTGAAGCTTTCTTT
TRBD1	.	TRBV30	TRBJ1-1	CAWGGQGNTEAFF	TGTGCCTGGGGCGGACAGGGGAACACTGAAGCTTTCTTT
TRBD2	.	TRBV2	TRBJ2-1	CASTSGRSVNEQFF	TGTGCCAGCACGAGCGGGAGGTCGGTTAATGAGCAGTTCTTC
.	.	TRBV2	TRBJ1-6	CASSHRADSPLHF	TGTGCCAGCAGCCACAGGGCGGATTCACCCCTCCACTTT
TRBD2	.	TRBV9	TRBJ2-7	CASSVLTSGRAASEQYF	TGTGCCAGCAGCGTCCTAACTAGCGGGAGGGCCGCGAGCGAGCAGTACTTC
.	.	TRBV28	TRBJ1-6	CASRGRGQAYNSPLHF	TGTGCCAGCAGGGGGAGGGGCCAGGCCTATAATTCACCCCTCCACTTT
TRBD1	few	TRBV29-1	TRBJ2-2	CSVRGLSFANTGELFF	TGCAGCGTGAGGGGGCTATCGTTCGCGAACACCGGGGAGCTGTTTTTT
TRBD2	.	TRBV6-6	TRBJ2-3	CASRTPTSGRINTQYF	TGTGCCAGCAGGACCCCGACTAGCGGGAGAATTAATACGCAGTATTTT
.	.	TRBV24-1	TRBJ2-5	CATSDSQGRWETQYF	TGTGCCACCAGTGATTCCCAGGGAAGGTGGGAGACCCAGTACTTC
TRBD1	once	TRBV7-9	TRBJ1-6	CASSPRTGRDNSPLHF	TGTGCCAGCAGCCCCCGGACAGGACGAGATAATTCACCCCTCCACTTT
.	.	TRBV7-9	TRBJ1-2	CASSLGSTVVRGGYTF	TGTGCCAGCAGCTTAGGTTCTACTGTTGTTCGGGGTGGCTACACCTTC
TRBD2	.	TRBV7-2	TRBJ2-7	CASSHFRREQGEQYF	TGTGCCAGCAGTCATTTTAGGCGGGAGCAAGGCGAGCAGTACTTC
TRBD1	.	TRBV7-9	TRBJ2-3	CASSLAFGQGHRDTQYF	TGTGCCAGCAGCTTAGCGTTTGGACAGGGGCACCGCGATACGCAGTATTTT
.	once	TRBV11-3	TRBJ2-1	CASSLDSGKQFF	TGTGCCAGCAGCTTAGATTCGGGGAAGCAGTTCTTC
.	.	TRBV9	TRBJ1-6	CASSGIDSGTPYNSPLHF	TGTGCCAGCAGCGGCATCGACTCCGGGACACCTTATAATTCACCCCTCCACTTT
TRBD1	.	TRBV7-8	TRBJ1-1	CASSLERTGEAFF	TGTGCCAGCAGCTTAGAGCGGACAGGTGAAGCTTTCTTT
TRBD1	.	TRBV6-5	TRBJ1-5	CASSYYGTGIHQPQHF	TGTGCCAGCAGTTATTACGGGACAGGAATCCATCAGCCCCAGCATTTT
TRBD1	.	TRBV5-4	TRBJ2-7	CASSANTPGGSYEQYF	TGTGCCAGCAGCGCAAACACCCCAGGGGGCTCCTACGAGCAGTACTTC
.	.	TRBV6-5	TRBJ2-1	CASSYSSGLHYNEQFF	TGTGCCAGCAGTTACTCTAGCGGTCTTCACTACAATGAGCAGTTCTTC
TRBD2	.	TRBV29-1	TRBJ2-3	CSVSGRADTDTQYF	TGCAGCGTGAGCGGGAGGGCCGACACAGATACGCAGTATTTT
TRBD1	.	TRBV4-3	TRBJ2-7	CASSQDYDTGDEQYF	TGCGCCAGCAGCCAAGATTATGATACAGGGGACGAGCAGTACTTC